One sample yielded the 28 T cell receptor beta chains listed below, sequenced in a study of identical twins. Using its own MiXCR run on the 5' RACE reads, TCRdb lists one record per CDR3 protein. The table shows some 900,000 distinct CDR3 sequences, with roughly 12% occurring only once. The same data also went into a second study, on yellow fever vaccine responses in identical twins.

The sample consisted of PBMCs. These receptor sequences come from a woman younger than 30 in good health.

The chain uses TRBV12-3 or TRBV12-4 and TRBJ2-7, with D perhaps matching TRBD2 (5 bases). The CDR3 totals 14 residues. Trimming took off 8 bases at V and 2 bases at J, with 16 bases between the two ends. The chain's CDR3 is CASLADSRTYEQYF. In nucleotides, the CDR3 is TGTGCCAGCCTGGCGGACTCTAGGACCTACGAGCAGTACTTC.

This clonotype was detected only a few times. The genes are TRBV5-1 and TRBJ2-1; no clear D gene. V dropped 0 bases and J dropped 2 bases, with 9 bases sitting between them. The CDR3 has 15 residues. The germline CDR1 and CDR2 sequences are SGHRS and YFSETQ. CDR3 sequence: CASSLDGVAYNEQFF. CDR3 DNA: TGCGCCAGCAGCTTGGATGGGGTAGCCTACAATGAGCAGTTCTTC.

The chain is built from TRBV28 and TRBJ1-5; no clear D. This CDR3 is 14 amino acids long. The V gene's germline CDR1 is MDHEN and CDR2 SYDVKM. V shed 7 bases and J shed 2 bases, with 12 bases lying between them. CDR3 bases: TGTGCCAGCATCGCCACAGAGGGCAATCAGCCCCAGCATTTT. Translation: CASIATEGNQPQHF.

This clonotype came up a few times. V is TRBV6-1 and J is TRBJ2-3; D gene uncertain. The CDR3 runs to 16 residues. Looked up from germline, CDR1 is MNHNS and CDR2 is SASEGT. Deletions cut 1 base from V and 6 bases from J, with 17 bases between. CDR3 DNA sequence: TGTGCCAGCAGTGAAGTCCCCCGATCTCTAGGCGATACGCAGTATTTT. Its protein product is CASSEVPRSLGDTQYF.

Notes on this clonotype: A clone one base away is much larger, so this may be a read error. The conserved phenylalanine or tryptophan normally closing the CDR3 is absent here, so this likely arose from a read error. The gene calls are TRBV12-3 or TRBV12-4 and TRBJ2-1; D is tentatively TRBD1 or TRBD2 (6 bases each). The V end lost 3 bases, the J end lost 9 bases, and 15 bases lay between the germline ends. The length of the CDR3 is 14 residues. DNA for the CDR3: TGTGCCAGCAGTTTTTACCGACAGGAGGGTGAGCAGTTCTCC. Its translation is CASSFYRQEGEQFS.

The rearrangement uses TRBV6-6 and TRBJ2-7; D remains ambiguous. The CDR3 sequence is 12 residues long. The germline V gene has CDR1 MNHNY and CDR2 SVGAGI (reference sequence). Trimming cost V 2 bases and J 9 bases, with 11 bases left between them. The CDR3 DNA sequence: TGTGCCAGCAGTTACGATGTCCTTTGGCAGTACTTC. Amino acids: CASSYDVLWQYF.

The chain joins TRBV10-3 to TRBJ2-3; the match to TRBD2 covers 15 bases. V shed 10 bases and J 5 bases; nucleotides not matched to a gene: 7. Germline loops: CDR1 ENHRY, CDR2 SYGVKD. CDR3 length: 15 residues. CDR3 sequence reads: CATWTSGRAGDTQYF. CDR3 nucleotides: TGTGCCACGTGGACTAGCGGGAGGGCTGGAGATACGCAGTATTTT.

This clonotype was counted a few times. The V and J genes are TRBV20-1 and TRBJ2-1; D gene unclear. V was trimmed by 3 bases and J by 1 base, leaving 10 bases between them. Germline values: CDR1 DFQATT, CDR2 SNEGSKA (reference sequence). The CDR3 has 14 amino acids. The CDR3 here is CSASYGLSYNEQFF. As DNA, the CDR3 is TGCAGTGCTAGTTATGGCCTATCCTACAATGAGCAGTTCTTC.

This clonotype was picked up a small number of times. CDR3: CASSPQMVYQPQHF. The CDR3 DNA reads as TGTGCCAGCAGCCCCCAGATGGTGTACCAGCCCCAGCATTTT. V usage is TRBV5-5 and J usage is TRBJ1-5; no reliable D call. Between the trimmed V and J ends, which lost 4 bases and 7 bases, there was a span of 15 bases. CDR3 length: 14 amino acids. Per the germline V gene, CDR1 is SGHKS and CDR2 is YYEKEE (reference sequence). Combining the CDR3 with reference TRBV5-5 and TRBJ1-5 gives the whole variable domain DAGVTQSPTHLIKTRGQQVTLRCSPISGHKSVSWYQQVLGQGPQFIFQYYEKEERGRGNFPDRFSARQFPNYSSELNVNALLLGDSALYLCASSPQMVYQPQHFGDGTRLSIL.

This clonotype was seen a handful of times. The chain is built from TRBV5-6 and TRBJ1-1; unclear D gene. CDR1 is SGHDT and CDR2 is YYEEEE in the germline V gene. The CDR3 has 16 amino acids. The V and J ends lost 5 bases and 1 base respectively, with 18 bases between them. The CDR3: CASSFKSGISNTEAFF. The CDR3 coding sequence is TGTGCCAGCAGTTTTAAAAGCGGGATCTCGAACACTGAAGCTTTCTTT.

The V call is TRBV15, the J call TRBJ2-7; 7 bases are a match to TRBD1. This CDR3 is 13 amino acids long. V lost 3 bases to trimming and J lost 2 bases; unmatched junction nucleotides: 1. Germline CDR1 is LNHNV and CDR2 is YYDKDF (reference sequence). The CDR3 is CATSRTGTYEQYV. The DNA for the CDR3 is TGTGCCACCAGCAGGACAGGGACCTACGAGCAGTACGTC.

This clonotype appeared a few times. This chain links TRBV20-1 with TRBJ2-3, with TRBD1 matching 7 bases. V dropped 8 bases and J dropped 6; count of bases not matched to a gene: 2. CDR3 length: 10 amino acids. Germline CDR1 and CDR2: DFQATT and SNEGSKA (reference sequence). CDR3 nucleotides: TGCAGTACGACAGGGGATACGCAGTATTTT. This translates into CSTTGDTQYF.

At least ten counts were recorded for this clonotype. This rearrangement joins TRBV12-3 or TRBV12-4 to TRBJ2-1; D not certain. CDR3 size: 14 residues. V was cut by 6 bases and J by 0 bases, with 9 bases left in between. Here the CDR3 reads CASRRRSSYNEQFF. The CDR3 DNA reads TGTGCCAGCAGGAGACGGAGCTCCTACAATGAGCAGTTCTTC.

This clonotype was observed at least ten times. CDR3: CSARPDRLSGTQYF. In DNA, the CDR3 is TGCAGTGCTAGACCCGACAGGTTAAGCGGTACGCAGTATTTT. The rearrangement links TRBV20-1 to TRBJ2-3; possible D gene TRBD1, 6 bases. Trimming left V 2 bases short and J 8 bases short, with 17 bases between. Germline V gives CDR1 DFQATT, CDR2 SNEGSKA (reference sequence). The CDR3 has 14 residues.

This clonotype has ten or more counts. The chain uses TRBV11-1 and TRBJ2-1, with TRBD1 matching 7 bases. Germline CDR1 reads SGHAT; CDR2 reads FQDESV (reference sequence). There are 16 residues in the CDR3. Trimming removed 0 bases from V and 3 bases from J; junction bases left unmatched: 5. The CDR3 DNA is TGTGCCAGCAGCTTAGCAGGGGGCCCCCGCTACAATGAGCAGTTCTTC. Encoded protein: CASSLAGGPRYNEQFF.

CDR3 DNA sequence: TGTGCCAGCAGCCCCAGAGGGGGGGACAATGAGCAGTTCTTC. Translating it yields CASSPRGGDNEQFF. The genes are TRBV7-6 and TRBJ2-1; a possible D gene is TRBD2 (7 bases). The V end lost 5 bases, the J end lost 5 bases, and 13 bases lay between the germline ends. Germline values: CDR1 SGHVS, CDR2 FNYEAQ. The CDR3 is 14 amino acids. The full variable domain, in which reference TRBV7-6 and TRBJ2-1 provide the parts outside the CDR3, is GAGVSQSPRYKVTKRGQDVALRCDPISGHVSLYWYRQALGQGPEFLTYFNYEAQQDKSGLPNDRFSAERPEGSISTLTIQRTEQRDSAMYRCASSPRGGDNEQFFGPGTRLTVL.

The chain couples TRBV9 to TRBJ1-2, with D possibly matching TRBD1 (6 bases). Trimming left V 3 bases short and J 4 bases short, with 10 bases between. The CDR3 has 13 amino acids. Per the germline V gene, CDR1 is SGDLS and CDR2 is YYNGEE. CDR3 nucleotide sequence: TGTGCCAGCAGCGAGCCAGGGGCCTATGGCTACACCTTC. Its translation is CASSEPGAYGYTF.

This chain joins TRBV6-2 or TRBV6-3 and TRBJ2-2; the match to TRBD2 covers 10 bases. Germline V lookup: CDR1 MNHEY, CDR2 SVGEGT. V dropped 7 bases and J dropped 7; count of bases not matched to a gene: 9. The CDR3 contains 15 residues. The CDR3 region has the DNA TGTGCCAGCAACAGCGGGGGGGCCGATTACGGGGAGCTGTTTTTT. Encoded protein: CASNSGGADYGELFF.

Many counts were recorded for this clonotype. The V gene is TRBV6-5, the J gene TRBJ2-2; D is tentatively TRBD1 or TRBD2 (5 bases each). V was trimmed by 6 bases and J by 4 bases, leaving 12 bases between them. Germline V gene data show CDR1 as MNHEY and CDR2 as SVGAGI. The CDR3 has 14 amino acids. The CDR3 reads CASSFGGGTGELFF. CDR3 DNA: TGTGCCAGCAGCTTTGGGGGTGGCACCGGGGAGCTGTTTTTT.

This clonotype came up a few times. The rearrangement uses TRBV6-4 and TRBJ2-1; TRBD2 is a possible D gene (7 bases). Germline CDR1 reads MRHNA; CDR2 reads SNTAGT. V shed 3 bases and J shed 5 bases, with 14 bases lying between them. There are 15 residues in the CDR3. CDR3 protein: CASSDGGAGHNEQFF. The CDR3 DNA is TGTGCCAGCAGTGATGGGGGGGCCGGCCACAATGAGCAGTTCTTC.

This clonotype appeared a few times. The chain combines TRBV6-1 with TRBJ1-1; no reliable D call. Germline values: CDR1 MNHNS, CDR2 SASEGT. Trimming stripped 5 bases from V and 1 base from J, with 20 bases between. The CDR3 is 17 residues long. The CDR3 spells CASSPYMGRAPNTEAFF. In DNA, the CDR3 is TGTGCCAGCAGTCCCTACATGGGGAGGGCTCCGAACACTGAAGCTTTCTTT.

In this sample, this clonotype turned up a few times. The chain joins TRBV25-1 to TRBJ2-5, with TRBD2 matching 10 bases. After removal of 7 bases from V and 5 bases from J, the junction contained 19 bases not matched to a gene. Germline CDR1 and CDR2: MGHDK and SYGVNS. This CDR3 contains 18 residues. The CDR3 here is CASIKRGLERGGAETQYF. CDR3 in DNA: TGTGCCAGCATCAAAAGGGGCCTTGAGCGGGGGGGCGCGGAGACCCAGTACTTC.

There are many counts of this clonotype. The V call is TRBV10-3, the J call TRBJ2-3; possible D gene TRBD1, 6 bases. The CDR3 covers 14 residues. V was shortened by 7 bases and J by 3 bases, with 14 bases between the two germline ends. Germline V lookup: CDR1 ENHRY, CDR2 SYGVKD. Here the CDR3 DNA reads TGTGCCATCACCACAGGGCCCCAAACAGATACGCAGTATTTT. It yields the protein CAITTGPQTDTQYF.

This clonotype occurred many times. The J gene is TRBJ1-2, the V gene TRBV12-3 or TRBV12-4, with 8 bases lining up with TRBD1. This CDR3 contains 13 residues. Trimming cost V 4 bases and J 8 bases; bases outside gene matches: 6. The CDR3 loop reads CASSSGTGWGYTF. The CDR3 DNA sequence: TGTGCCAGCAGTTCCGGGACAGGCTGGGGCTACACCTTC.

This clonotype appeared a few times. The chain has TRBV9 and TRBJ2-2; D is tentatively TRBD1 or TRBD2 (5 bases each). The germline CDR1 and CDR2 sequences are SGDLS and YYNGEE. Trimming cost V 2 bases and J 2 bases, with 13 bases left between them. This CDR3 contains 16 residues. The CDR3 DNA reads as TGTGCCAGCAGCGTCTCCCCGGGGCCTAACACCGGGGAGCTGTTTTTT. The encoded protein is CASSVSPGPNTGELFF. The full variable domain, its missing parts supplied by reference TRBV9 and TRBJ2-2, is DSGVTQTPKHLITATGQRVTLRCSPRSGDLSVYWYQQSLDQGLQFLIQYYNGEERAKGNILERFSAQQFPDLHSELNLSSLELGDSALYFCASSVSPGPNTGELFFGEGSRLTVL.

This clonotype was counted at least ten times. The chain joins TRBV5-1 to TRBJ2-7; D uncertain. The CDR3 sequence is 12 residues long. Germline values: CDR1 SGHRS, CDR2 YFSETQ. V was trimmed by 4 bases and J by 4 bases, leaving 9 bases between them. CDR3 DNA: TGCGCCAGCAGCGGATCTGCATACGAGCAGTACTTC. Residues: CASSGSAYEQYF.

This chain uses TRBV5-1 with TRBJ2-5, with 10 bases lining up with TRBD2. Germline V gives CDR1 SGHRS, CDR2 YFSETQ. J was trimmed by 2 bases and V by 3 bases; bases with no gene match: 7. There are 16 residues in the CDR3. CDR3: CASSSTGTSVQETQYF. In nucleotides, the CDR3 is TGCGCCAGCAGCTCGACCGGGACTAGCGTTCAAGAGACCCAGTACTTC.

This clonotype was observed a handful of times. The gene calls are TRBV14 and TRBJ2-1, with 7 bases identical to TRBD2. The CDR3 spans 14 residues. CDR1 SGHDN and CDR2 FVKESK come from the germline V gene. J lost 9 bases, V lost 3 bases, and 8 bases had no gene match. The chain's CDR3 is CASSHGLVGGEQFF. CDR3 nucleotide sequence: TGTGCCAGCAGCCACGGACTAGTGGGGGGTGAGCAGTTCTTC. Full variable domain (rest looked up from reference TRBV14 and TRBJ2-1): EAGVTQFPSHSVIEKGQTVTLRCDPISGHDNLYWYRRVMGKEIKFLLHFVKESKQDESGMPNNRFLAERTGGTYSTLKVQPAELEDSGVYFCASSHGLVGGEQFFGPGTRLTVL.